These 16 T cell receptor beta chains were all obtained from the same sample, sequenced in a study of shared clonotypes between healthy human individuals. Clones were read by immunoSEQ multiplex PCR, and TCRdb kept only the in-frame ones, dropping some. The table records around 330,000 clones, less than 85% of them present only once. The material sequenced was memory CD4+ T cells sorted from blood. Subset: CD45RA-negative fraction. Source of these receptors: a man aged 30 to 39 in good health.

The CDR3 region has the DNA TGCAGCGTTGAAATGGAGTACTCCTACAATGAGCAGTTCTTC. Protein: CSVEMEYSYNEQFF. The chain links TRBV29-1 to TRBJ2-1; D not resolved. The CDR3 loop spans 14 amino acids. Trimming stripped 2 bases from V and 0 bases from J, with 8 bases between. Per the germline V gene, CDR1 is SQVTM and CDR2 is ANQGSEA.

This chain connects TRBV6-1 to TRBJ2-6, with D unclear. There are 18 residues in the CDR3. V lost 1 base, J lost 1 base, and 14 bases lay in between. Germline V gives CDR1 MNHNS, CDR2 SASEGT. The CDR3: CASSEGTVLNSGANVLTF. CDR3 in DNA: TGTGCCAGCAGTGAAGGGACCGTCCTCAATTCTGGGGCCAACGTCCTGACTTTC.

Notes on this clone: In the same sample, other DNA sequences code for this CDR3. This chain joins TRBV7-6 and TRBJ1-1; a possible D gene is TRBD1 (5 bases). This CDR3 spans 13 amino acids. The V and J ends lost 3 bases and 6 bases respectively, with 11 bases between them. Germline V lookup: CDR1 SGHVS, CDR2 FNYEAQ. CDR3 loop: CASSLGTEPEAFF. The CDR3 coding sequence is TGTGCCAGCAGCTTGGGGACTGAGCCTGAAGCTTTCTTT.

The chain links TRBV18 to TRBJ2-1, with D tentatively TRBD2 (5 bases). Germline V CDR1 and CDR2: KGHSH, LQKENI. Trimming shortened V by 4 bases and J by 0 bases, and 10 bases separated the two germline ends. The CDR3 consists of 15 residues. The CDR3 reads CASSQEESSYNEQFF. The CDR3, as DNA: TGTGCCAGCTCACAGGAGGAGAGCTCCTACAATGAGCAGTTCTTC.

The chain uses TRBV4-3 and TRBJ2-1; D is unclear. In germline, CDR1 is LGHNA, CDR2 YSLEER. The CDR3 covers 14 residues. Trimming cost V 0 bases and J 6 bases, with 9 bases left between them. CDR3 in amino acids: CASSQDPSSNEQFF. CDR3 sequence (DNA): TGCGCCAGCAGCCAAGATCCCTCTAGCAATGAGCAGTTCTTC.

This clone turned up a few times. The chain combines TRBV5-1 with TRBJ2-1, with D possibly being TRBD2 (5 bases). The CDR3 runs to 15 residues. V lost 4 bases and J 0 bases, leaving 11 bases between the germline ends. Germline V CDR1 and CDR2: SGHRS, YFSETQ. The CDR3 loop reads CASSADSPSYNEQFF. The DNA for the CDR3 is TGCGCCAGCAGCGCGGACTCCCCCTCCTACAATGAGCAGTTCTTC.

This chain uses TRBV11-2 with TRBJ2-7; TRBD1 matches at 12 bases. Germline trimming cut 8 bases from V and 5 bases from J; bases unmatched to any gene: 7. This CDR3 has 14 amino acids. Germline values: CDR1 SGHAT, CDR2 FQNNGV. CDR3 sequence (DNA): TGTGCCAGCGGAACCGGGACAGGGGGCAACGAGCAGTACTTC. This gives the protein CASGTGTGGNEQYF.

The chain is built from TRBV7-8 and TRBJ2-3, with 7 nucleotides matching TRBD2. Germline CDR1 and CDR2: SGHVS and FQNEAQ. Unmatched junction bases numbered 2, after V lost 0 bases and J lost 2 bases. CDR3 length: 15 amino acids. CDR3 protein: CASSLAGGPTDTQYF. The CDR3 DNA reads TGTGCCAGCAGCTTAGCGGGAGGGCCCACAGATACGCAGTATTTT.

This clone was recorded once. The chain carries TRBV15 and TRBJ1-1, with D unclear. In germline, CDR1 is LNHNV, CDR2 YYDKDF (reference sequence). The CDR3 length is 17 residues. Trimming took off 1 base at V and 0 bases at J, with 15 bases between the two ends. The CDR3 sequence is CATSRALGQTLNTEAFF. CDR3 in DNA: TGTGCCACCAGCAGAGCCCTAGGCCAGACACTGAACACTGAAGCTTTCTTT.

This rearrangement joins TRBV25-1 to TRBJ1-1, with D unclear. Per germline, CDR1 MGHDK and CDR2 SYGVNS. The CDR3 has 15 amino acids. V was trimmed by 1 base and J by 0 bases, leaving 9 bases between them. CDR3 coding DNA: TGTGCCAGCAGTGAATGGAATTCGATGAACACTGAAGCTTTCTTT. This translates into CASSEWNSMNTEAFF. Full variable domain (outside the CDR3, taken from reference TRBV25-1 and TRBJ1-1): EADIYQTPRYLVIGTGKKITLECSQTMGHDKMYWYQQDPGMELHLIHYSYGVNSTEKGDLSSESTVSRIRTEHFPLTLESARPSHTSQYLCASSEWNSMNTEAFFGQGTRLTVV.

The chain is built from TRBV27 and TRBJ2-1; TRBD2 aligns across 13 bases. From germline, CDR1 is MNHEY and CDR2 SMNVEV (reference sequence). The CDR3 is 16 residues long. The junction had 5 bases not matched to a gene; V was cut back by 1 base and J by 8 bases. The DNA of the CDR3 is TGTGCCAGCAGTTTATTCGGGACTAGCGGGATTTATGAGCAGTTCTTC. Its translation is CASSLFGTSGIYEQFF.

This chain's CDR3 is CASSSSGRAYEQYF. The CDR3 nucleotides read TGTGCCAGCAGTTCTAGCGGGAGGGCGTACGAGCAGTACTTC. This chain connects TRBV6-6 to TRBJ2-7; 12 bases match TRBD2. CDR1 and CDR2 (germline): MNHNY, SVGAGI (reference sequence). The CDR3 extends over 14 amino acids. The ends lost 4 bases at V and 4 bases at J; junction bases unmatched: 2.

Of note for this clone: The same CDR3 can be traced to other DNA sequences in this sample. V and J are TRBV4-1 and TRBJ1-4; 7 nucleotides line up with TRBD1. The germline gives CDR1 MGHRA, CDR2 YSYEKL. The trim removed 1 base at V and 7 bases at J, leaving 3 bases unmatched. There are 14 residues in the CDR3. The CDR3 spells CASSQAGGREKLFF. The CDR3 nucleotides are TGCGCCAGCAGCCAAGCAGGGGGACGTGAAAAACTGTTTTTT.

V usage is TRBV11-2 and J usage is TRBJ1-2; D gene unclear. Per germline, CDR1 SGHAT and CDR2 FQNNGV. V lost 1 base and J 5 bases, leaving 11 bases between the germline ends. The CDR3 is 14 amino acids. The CDR3 DNA is TGTGCCAGCAGCTTAGTATCAGGAGGGTATGGCTACACCTTC. Its translation is CASSLVSGGYGYTF.

The rearrangement joins TRBV4-3 to TRBJ2-3, with D tentatively TRBD1 (5 bases). The CDR3 is made up of 16 amino acids. The V end was cut by 0 bases, the J end by 0 bases, with 10 bases between. The germline gives CDR1 LGHNA, CDR2 YSLEER. The CDR3 protein is CASSQDFGASTDTQYF. The CDR3 bases are TGCGCCAGCAGCCAAGACTTTGGGGCTAGCACAGATACGCAGTATTTT.

This chain connects TRBV19 to TRBJ2-3; perhaps TRBD1 as D (5 bases). V shed 7 bases and J shed 8 bases, with 19 bases lying between them. The CDR3 runs to 14 residues. CDR1 and CDR2 from the germline V gene are LNHDA and SQIVND (reference sequence). This CDR3 reads CASNTLSQGSTQYF. The CDR3 nucleotides read TGTGCCAGTAATACACTCAGCCAGGGAAGTACGCAGTATTTT.